The 3 T cell receptor beta chains presented below share a single source sample, sequenced in a study of glioma-infiltrating T cells after dendritic cell vaccination. Profiling relied on immunoSEQ multiplex PCR, and the TCRdb table lists in-frame clones only, not all of them. The sample yields roughly 90,000 clones, 80% to 90% seen once. Here the sequenced sample was blood, taken before dendritic cell vaccination. These receptors were taken from a human donor with glioblastoma.

The chain employs TRBV5-1 and TRBJ2-7; TRBD1 agrees at 9 bases. Trimming at V came to 3 bases and at J to 3 bases, leaving 4 bases not matched to a gene. Germline V CDR1 and CDR2: SGHRS, YFSETQ. The CDR3 extends over 14 amino acids. This CDR3 is CASSWRQGDYEQYF. DNA for the CDR3: TGCGCCAGCAGCTGGCGACAGGGGGACTACGAGCAGTACTTC.

CDR3 coding DNA: TGCGCCAGCAGCTTACTAGCGGGAGCGGGCCAAGAGACCCAGTACTTC. Protein sequence: CASSLLAGAGQETQYF. The gene calls are TRBV5-1 and TRBJ2-5; TRBD2 agrees at 11 bases. The CDR3 extends over 16 amino acids. Trimming cost V 2 bases and J 1 base; bases outside gene matches: 4. Germline-derived CDR1 and CDR2 are SGHRS and YFSETQ.

V is TRBV2 and J is TRBJ1-6; maybe TRBD1 (5 bases). V lost 2 bases to trimming and J lost 0 bases, with 5 bases between them. This CDR3 comprises 15 residues. Germline-derived CDR1 and CDR2 are SNHLY and FYNNEI. CDR3 loop: CASSETGSYNSPLHF. The CDR3 nucleotides read TGTGCCAGCAGTGAAACAGGCTCCTATAATTCACCCCTCCACTTT.